This T cell receptor beta chain was captured by sequencing in a study of T cells in Graves' hyperthyroidism and ophthalmopathy. These patients, aged 18 to 65, had recently diagnosed hyperthyroidism lasting under 2 months. Not enrolled were patients with uncontrolled infection, other autoimmune disease, pregnancy or lactation. In the case of this clonotype: The antigen is undetermined.

The V gene lost 3 bases and the J gene lost 11 bases, with 15 bases spanning the gap. Germline V lookup: CDR1 SGHNT, CDR2 YYREEE (reference sequence). CDR3 length equals 14 residues. Researchers amplified the TCR beta CDR3 regions from RNA transcripts. The HTBI primer set drove a first-round RT-PCR of the TCR CDR3. TCRdb reprocessed the multiplex PCR reads with MiXCR, giving one entry per CDR3 protein. Of fewer than 850,000 distinct CDR3 sequences detected, about 18% appear once; the ten largest clones hold around 16%. General study findings and limits: Model predictions of ophthalmopathy came a median around 7.1 months before onset. The blood repertoire included most of the expanded thyroid clonotypes above 0.001.

Sample: blood. The genes are TRBV5-4 and TRBJ1-6, with a possible D match to TRBD1 (5 bases). This TCR was recovered from a man aged 50-59 years with Graves' hyperthyroidism. The CDR3 here is CASSSRDGNPPLHF. The CDR3 DNA is TGTGCCAGCAGCTCCCGGGACGGAAATCCACCCCTCCACTTT.